This passage covers 25 T cell receptor beta chains from one sample sequenced in a study of glioma-infiltrating T cells. Using RNA template, CDR3s of TCR alpha and beta were amplified with iRepertoire arm-PCR. TCRdb used MiXCR to reprocess the multiplex PCR reads, holding one entry per CDR3 protein. The sample contains approximately 120,000 distinct CDR3 sequences, approximately 25% of which appear only once. The sequenced sample consisted of glioma tissue, nonneoplastic brain tissue, or PBMCs (not recorded which). Receptors were obtained from a human donor with low-grade glioma or glioblastoma, undergoing nonglioma brain surgery, or in good health (not recorded which).

This clonotype has ten or more counts. The rearrangement links TRBV7-8 to TRBJ2-5, with a weak D call TRBD2 (6 bases). Trimming took 1 base from V and 5 from J, leaving 11 bases between them. Germline-derived CDR1 and CDR2 are SGHVS and FQNEAQ. The CDR3 runs to 14 residues. The CDR3 DNA reads as TGTGCCAGCAGCTTAGTCGGGGGTCAGGAGACCCAGTACTTC. Translating gives CASSLVGGQETQYF.

The CDR3 reads CASSVPGQGQETQYF. The DNA of the CDR3 is TGTGCCAGCAGCGTTCCGGGACAGGGGCAAGAGACCCAGTACTTC. The chain has TRBV9 and TRBJ2-5; 10 bases fit TRBD1. Germline values: CDR1 SGDLS, CDR2 YYNGEE. V shed 2 bases and J 2 bases; nucleotides not matched to a gene: 3. The CDR3 sequence is 15 residues long. Combining the CDR3 with reference TRBV9 and TRBJ2-5 gives the whole variable domain DSGVTQTPKHLITATGQRVTLRCSPRSGDLSVYWYQQSLDQGLQFLIQYYNGEERAKGNILERFSAQQFPDLHSELNLSSLELGDSALYFCASSVPGQGQETQYFGPGTRLLVL.

This clonotype was counted many times. V is TRBV28 and J is TRBJ2-1; no definite D call. Germline V CDR1 and CDR2: MDHEN, SYDVKM. The CDR3 has 14 residues. V lost 2 bases and J 1 base, leaving 6 bases between the germline ends. The CDR3 sequence: CASSLKSSYNEQFF. In nucleotides, the CDR3 is TGTGCCAGCAGTTTAAAGTCTTCCTACAATGAGCAGTTCTTC.

In regard to this clonotype: A much larger clone differs from this one at a single base, so this may be a read error. This rearrangement joins TRBV6-1 to TRBJ2-7, with D perhaps assigned TRBD1 or TRBD2 (6 bases each). This CDR3 is 13 amino acids long. Per the germline V gene, CDR1 is MNHNS and CDR2 is SASEGT. CDR3 DNA: TGTGCCAGCACCAAACAGGGAGGTAACGATCAGTACTTC. This encodes CASTKQGGNDQYF.

This clonotype has more than one count but fewer than ten. The chain uses TRBV5-1 and TRBJ1-3; D is unresolved. The CDR3 runs to 18 residues. The ends were cut back, 0 bases at V and 0 bases at J, with 16 bases in the middle. The germline V gene has CDR1 SGHRS and CDR2 YFSETQ. In nucleotides, the CDR3 is TGCGCCAGCAGCTTGGGAGGTCCTTCCACGACCTCTGGAAACACCATATATTTT. It yields the protein CASSLGGPSTTSGNTIYF.

On this clonotype: One junction end disagrees with the germline gene, perhaps due to a read error. CDR3 sequence reads: CASTQAPYIYNEQFF. For the CDR3, the DNA is TGCGCCAGCACCCAAGCCCCCTACATTTACAATGAGCAGTTCTTC. This chain uses TRBV4-3 with TRBJ2-1; unclear D gene. CDR1 LGHNA and CDR2 YSLEER come from the germline V gene. This CDR3 has 15 residues.

This clonotype appeared once. Being one base from a much bigger clone, this may be a read error. The J gene is TRBJ1-5, the V gene TRBV7-8; D gene unclear. V was trimmed by 5 bases and J by 5 bases, leaving 10 bases between them. The CDR3 runs to 13 residues. CDR1 and CDR2 (germline): SGHVS, FQNEAQ. CDR3 DNA sequence: TGTGCCAGCAGCATAGAACGGGATCAGCCCCAGCATTTT. This gives the protein CASSIERDQPQHF.

This clonotype was seen ten or more times. This rearrangement joins TRBV19 to TRBJ1-4; 9 bases align to TRBD1. This CDR3 contains 15 residues. The germline gives CDR1 LNHDA, CDR2 SQIVND (reference sequence). Trimming took 9 bases from V and 8 from J; bases not matched to a gene: 13. The CDR3 region has the DNA TGTGCCAGCCTGTCTACCGGGACAGGGAACGAAAAACTGTTTTTT. It codes for CASLSTGTGNEKLFF.

This clonotype was found many times. The CDR3 protein is CASSQGAESQPQHF. In DNA, the CDR3 is TGCGCCAGCAGCCAAGGGGCCGAATCCCAGCCCCAGCATTTT. The rearrangement uses TRBV4-1 and TRBJ1-5; D gene ambiguous. Germline loops: CDR1 MGHRA, CDR2 YSYEKL. Trimming removed 1 base at V and 7 bases at J, with 11 bases between. This CDR3 comprises 14 residues.

This clonotype has ten or more counts. This chain uses TRBV7-2 with TRBJ1-2; 9 nucleotides match TRBD1. The CDR3 length is 16 residues. Germline V gives CDR1 SGHTA, CDR2 FQGNSA. Unmatched junction bases numbered 7, after V lost 1 base and J lost 4 bases. CDR3: CASSLEGQGLIYGYTF. For the CDR3, the DNA is TGTGCCAGCAGCTTAGAGGGACAGGGTTTGATCTATGGCTACACCTTC.

There are a few counts of this clonotype. The genes are TRBV7-9 and TRBJ2-3; D ambiguous. CDR1 and CDR2 (germline): SEHNR, FQNEAQ (reference sequence). Trimming removed 3 bases at V and 3 bases at J, with 10 bases between. The CDR3 consists of 14 residues. CDR3 sequence (DNA): TGTGCCAGCAGCTTTAAGGCAGGTACAGATACGCAGTATTTT. Its protein product is CASSFKAGTDTQYF. The whole variable domain, remainder taken from reference TRBV7-9 and TRBJ2-3, is DTGVSQNPRHKITKRGQNVTFRCDPISEHNRLYWYRQTLGQGPEFLTYFQNEAQLEKSRLLSDRFSAERPKGSFSTLEIQRTEQGDSAMYLCASSFKAGTDTQYFGPGTRLTVL.

Regarding this clonotype: The CDR3 does not end in the conserved phenylalanine or tryptophan, so this is likely a read error. This chain uses TRBV12-5 with TRBJ1-1; no definite D call. The CDR3 totals 16 residues. Germline-derived CDR1 and CDR2 are LGHNT and FRNRAP. V was trimmed by 1 base and J by 0 bases, leaving 12 bases between them. This CDR3 reads CASGLGLGGVNTEAFL. CDR3 DNA: TGTGCTAGTGGTTTGGGTTTAGGAGGTGTGAACACTGAAGCTTTCCTT.

This clonotype has at least ten counts. The V gene is TRBV20-1, the J gene TRBJ2-1; 12 bases are shared with TRBD2. Germline CDR1 and CDR2: DFQATT and SNEGSKA (reference sequence). This CDR3 spans 15 amino acids. Unmatched junction bases numbered 3, after V lost 6 bases and J lost 0 bases. The CDR3 bases are TGCAGTGCAAAGACTAGCGGGAGCTCCTACAATGAGCAGTTCTTC. Protein: CSAKTSGSSYNEQFF.

This clonotype was seen many times. The chain joins TRBV7-6 to TRBJ1-6, with a tentative D call TRBD1 (5 bases). CDR3 length: 15 amino acids. The germline CDR1 and CDR2 sequences are SGHVS and FNYEAQ. V was pared by 6 bases and J by 7 bases, with 16 bases between. The DNA for the CDR3 is TGTGCCAGCAGGGGGACTCGAGGTGGAAATTCACCCCTCCACTTT. It encodes CASRGTRGGNSPLHF.

On this clonotype itself: A much larger clone sits a single nucleotide away, making a read error possible. The DNA for the CDR3 is TGTGCCAGCAACCTTCTAGCGGACAATGGGCGGTTCTTC. Its protein product is CASNLLADNGRFF. V and J are TRBV6-2 or TRBV6-3 and TRBJ2-1; 7 positions match TRBD2. The germline V gene encodes CDR1 MNHEY and CDR2 SVGEGT. CDR3 size: 13 residues. The junction had 15 bases not matched to a gene; V was cut back by 7 bases and J by 15 bases.

As to this clonotype: With a much larger clone just one base away, this may be a read error. CDR3 nucleotide sequence: TGCAGCGTGTCACTAGGGGCCCAGTACTTC. It specifies CSVSLGAQYF. The rearrangement uses TRBV29-1 and TRBJ2-5; the D gene could be TRBD1 or TRBD2 (5 bases each). Trimming shortened V by 6 bases and J by 9 bases, and 11 bases separated the two germline ends. The CDR3 totals 10 residues. Germline V lookup: CDR1 SQVTM, CDR2 ANQGSEA.

This clonotype was found many times. The genes are TRBV28 and TRBJ2-5; D gene unclear. The ends were cut back, 3 bases at V and 3 bases at J, with 14 bases in the middle. Germline loops: CDR1 MDHEN, CDR2 SYDVKM. This CDR3 comprises 15 residues. The chain's CDR3 is CASSFWSGLKETQYF. CDR3 nucleotides: TGTGCCAGCAGTTTTTGGTCTGGGCTTAAAGAGACCCAGTACTTC.

CDR3 nucleotides: TGTGCCAGCAGCCGCCGACTAGCGGGAGGGATCGTGGAGACCCAGTACTTC. Translated, it gives CASSRRLAGGIVETQYF. V and J are TRBV12-3 or TRBV12-4 and TRBJ2-5; TRBD2 matches 14 bases. Trimming at V came to 6 bases and at J to 5 bases, leaving 11 bases not matched to a gene. There are 17 residues in the CDR3.

At least ten counts were recorded for this clonotype. This chain joins TRBV7-9 and TRBJ2-7; D remains unclear. Germline CDR1 is SEHNR and CDR2 is FQNEAQ (reference sequence). The CDR3 covers 12 residues. The ends were cut back, 1 base at V and 5 bases at J, with 6 bases in the middle. CDR3 protein: CASSLVANEQYF. The CDR3 nucleotides are TGTGCCAGCAGCTTAGTGGCTAACGAGCAGTACTTC. Full variable domain (remainder filled in from reference TRBV7-9 and TRBJ2-7): DTGVSQNPRHKITKRGQNVTFRCDPISEHNRLYWYRQTLGQGPEFLTYFQNEAQLEKSRLLSDRFSAERPKGSFSTLEIQRTEQGDSAMYLCASSLVANEQYFGPGTRLTVT.

On this clonotype: Just one base apart from a much larger clone, this may be a read error. No conserved phenylalanine or tryptophan ends this CDR3, so it is likely a read error. The rearrangement uses TRBV7-9 and TRBJ2-1; D remains unclear. The germline V gene has CDR1 SEHNR and CDR2 FQNEAQ (reference sequence). The V end lost 8 bases, the J end lost 5 bases, and 10 bases lay between the germline ends. This CDR3 contains 12 residues. The CDR3 sequence: CASPRADNEQFL. The CDR3 bases are TGTGCCAGCCCCCGGGCAGACAATGAGCAGTTCCTC.

The gene calls are TRBV19 and TRBJ1-1; D ambiguous. The length of the CDR3 is 12 residues. The germline CDR1 and CDR2 sequences are LNHDA and SQIVND (reference sequence). The V end was cut by 1 base, the J end by 3 bases, with 3 bases between. The CDR3 sequence: CASSIGYTEAFF. The CDR3 DNA follows: TGTGCCAGTAGTATAGGTTACACTGAAGCTTTCTTT.

This clonotype has at least ten counts. This chain links TRBV20-1 with TRBJ1-1; 8 nucleotides agree with TRBD1. Germline-derived CDR1 and CDR2 are DFQATT and SNEGSKA (reference sequence). V shed 4 bases, J shed 5 bases, and the junction held 6 bases outside the gene matches. CDR3 length equals 13 residues. The CDR3 here is CSANRDRTTEAFF. CDR3 coding DNA: TGCAGTGCTAACCGGGACAGGACGACTGAAGCTTTCTTT.

This clonotype was counted many times. V and J are TRBV29-1 and TRBJ2-1; 10 bases align to TRBD2. Germline V gene lookup returns CDR1 SQVTM and CDR2 ANQGSEA. The CDR3 spans 17 residues. The J segment lost 5 bases and the V segment lost 2 bases, leaving 12 bases of the junction unmatched. CDR3 coding DNA: TGCAGCGTTGAACAGCTGAAACTAGCGGGACTAAACAATGAGCAGTTCTTC. Its protein product is CSVEQLKLAGLNNEQFF.

This clonotype was detected many times. V usage is TRBV20-1 and J usage is TRBJ1-2; D is perhaps TRBD1 (6 bases). V shed 1 base and J shed 4 bases, with 13 bases lying between them. This CDR3 has 14 amino acids. Germline V gene lookup returns CDR1 DFQATT and CDR2 SNEGSKA (reference sequence). CDR3 loop: CSARAAGESYGYTF. The CDR3 DNA follows: TGCAGTGCTAGAGCTGCAGGGGAAAGCTATGGCTACACCTTC.

In regard to this clonotype: One end of the junction varies from germline; a read error may be responsible. The J gene is TRBJ1-4, the V gene TRBV6-1; D unresolved. Germline values: CDR1 MNHNS, CDR2 SASEGT. CDR3 size: 15 residues. The CDR3 DNA follows: TGTGCCTGCAGTGAAGCGGAAGGGTCCAATGAAAAACTGCTTTTT. This encodes CACSEAEGSNEKLLF.